The present entry profiles one TCR beta chain with its context. Its antigen is as yet unknown. 5'RACE template switching generated TCR cDNA, adding a universal primer site and UMIs. TCRdb recomputed calls from the 5' RACE reads with MiXCR, one row per CDR3 protein. The table has 300,000 to 350,000 distinct CDR3 sequences, 3% to 4.5% seen once. This sample was included in a study of T cells after yellow fever vaccination. Findings of the study overall: The booster response re-showed most primary clones: around 95% CD4, approximately 90% CD8.

This CDR3 has 15 residues. The V end lost 2 bases, the J end lost 2 bases, and 11 bases lay between the germline ends. The clonotype originates from a man between 18 and 29 years old who received the YFV17D yellow fever vaccine. Here the sequenced sample was PBMCs, taken 5 days after the yellow fever booster vaccination. The chain recombines TRBV12-3 or TRBV12-4 with TRBJ2-3; D remains ambiguous. The CDR3, as DNA: TGTGCCAGCAGTTTATCCCGAACCCACACAGATACGCAGTATTTT. Amino acid sequence: CASSLSRTHTDTQYF.